Each of the 4 T cell receptor beta chains below was sequenced from the same sample in a study of blood T cells in healthy people across ages. Primers used in a second PCR of roughly 7 to 12 cycles were a sample-barcoded 5' primer and a J-beta primer mix. In TCRdb, the 5' RACE reads were re-called with MiXCR into one record per CDR3 protein. The table lists around 900,000 distinct CDR3 sequences, more than 25% of them singletons, with roughly 17% in the top ten. Sequences were obtained from blood. The receptors derive from an elderly woman in good health.

Comment on this clonotype: This sequence may be a read error, since a much larger clone differs from it by one base. V and J are TRBV7-8 and TRBJ2-5; D remains ambiguous. Looked up from germline, CDR1 is SGHVS and CDR2 is FQNEAQ. Trimming removed 8 bases from V and 1 base from J, with 14 bases in between. CDR3 length: 14 amino acids. The CDR3 spells CASRTTPLQETQYF. In DNA form, the CDR3 reads TGTGCCAGCCGCACAACGCCACTCCAAGAGACCCAGTACTTC.

This clonotype was counted many times. This could be a read error, since a much larger clone is one nucleotide away. The V gene is TRBV25-1, the J gene TRBJ1-2, with D possibly matching TRBD1 (6 bases). V dropped 6 bases and J dropped 6 bases, with 17 bases sitting between them. This CDR3 has 14 amino acids. Germline V CDR1 and CDR2: MGHDK, SYGVNS. CDR3 sequence (DNA): TGTGCCAGCAGGGCCACGGGACACCAGAATGGCTACACCTTC. Its protein product is CASRATGHQNGYTF.

The sample holds a few counts of this clonotype. This chain's CDR3 is CAWNWGAQETQYF. CDR3 nucleotide sequence: TGTGCCTGGAATTGGGGAGCCCAAGAGACCCAGTACTTC. The chain combines TRBV30 with TRBJ2-5, with D possibly being TRBD2 (5 bases). Trimming removed 4 bases from V and 1 base from J, with 10 bases in between. CDR1 GTSNPN and CDR2 SVGIG come from the germline V gene (reference sequence). CDR3 length equals 13 residues.

This clonotype was counted between two and nine times. This sequence may be a read error, since a much larger clone differs from it by one base. This chain connects TRBV5-5 to TRBJ2-5; tentative D call: TRBD2 (5 bases). The V end was cut by 4 bases, the J end by 0 bases, with 13 bases between. The CDR3 is made up of 15 amino acids. Germline V lookup: CDR1 SGHKS, CDR2 YYEKEE (reference sequence). CDR3 nucleotide sequence: TGTGCCAGCAGCCGGGGTGACGACAACCAAGAGACCCAGTACTTC. This gives the protein CASSRGDDNQETQYF.